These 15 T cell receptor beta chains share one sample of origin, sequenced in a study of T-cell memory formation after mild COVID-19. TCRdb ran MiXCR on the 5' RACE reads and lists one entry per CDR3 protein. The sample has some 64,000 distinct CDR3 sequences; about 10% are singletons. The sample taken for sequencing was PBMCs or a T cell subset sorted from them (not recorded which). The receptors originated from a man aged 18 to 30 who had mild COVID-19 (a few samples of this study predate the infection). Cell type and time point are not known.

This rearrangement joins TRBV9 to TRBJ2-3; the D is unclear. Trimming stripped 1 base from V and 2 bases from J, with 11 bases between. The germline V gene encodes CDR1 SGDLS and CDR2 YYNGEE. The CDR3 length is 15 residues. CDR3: CASSVRPLNTDTQYF. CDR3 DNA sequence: TGTGCCAGCAGCGTACGGCCTCTTAACACAGATACGCAGTATTTT.

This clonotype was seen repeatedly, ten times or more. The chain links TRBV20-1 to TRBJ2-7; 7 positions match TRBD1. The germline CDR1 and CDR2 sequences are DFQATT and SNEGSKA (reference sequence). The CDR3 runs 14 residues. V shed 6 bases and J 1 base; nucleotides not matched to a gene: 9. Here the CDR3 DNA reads TGCAGTGCGCACCGGGACAGATCGTCCTACGAGCAGTACTTC. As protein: CSAHRDRSSYEQYF.

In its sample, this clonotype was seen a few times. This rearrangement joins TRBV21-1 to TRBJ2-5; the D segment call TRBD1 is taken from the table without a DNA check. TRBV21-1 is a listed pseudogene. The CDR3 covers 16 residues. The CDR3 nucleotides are TGTGCCAGCAGCGCATACAGGGGGCATGGGGAGGAGACCCAGTACTTC. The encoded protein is CASSAYRGHGEETQYF.

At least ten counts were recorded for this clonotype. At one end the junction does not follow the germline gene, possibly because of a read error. The CDR3 reads CASSYGPVGGEQFF. CDR3 bases: TGTGCTAGCAGCTACGGACCCGTTGGGGGTGAGCAGTTCTTC. The J gene is TRBJ2-1, the V gene TRBV7-7, with D possibly being TRBD1 or TRBD2 (5 bases each). CDR3 length equals 14 residues. Germline CDR1 is SSHAT and CDR2 is FNYEAQ (reference sequence).

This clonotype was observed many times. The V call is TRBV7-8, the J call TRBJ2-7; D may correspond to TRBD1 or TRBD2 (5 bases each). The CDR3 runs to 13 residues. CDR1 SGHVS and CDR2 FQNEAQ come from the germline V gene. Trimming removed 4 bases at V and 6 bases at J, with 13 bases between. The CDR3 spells CASSWDLTSEQYF. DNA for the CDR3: TGTGCCAGCAGCTGGGACCTTACTTCCGAGCAGTACTTC.

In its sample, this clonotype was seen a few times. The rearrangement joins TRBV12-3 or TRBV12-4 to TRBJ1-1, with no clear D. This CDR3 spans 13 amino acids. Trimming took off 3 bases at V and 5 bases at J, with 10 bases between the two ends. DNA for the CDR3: TGTGCCAGCAGTTTCCCCGGGGAGACTGAAGCTTTCTTT. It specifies CASSFPGETEAFF.

The CDR3: CATSTDRETTQYF. CDR3 sequence (DNA): TGTGCCACCAGCACGGACAGGGAAACGACCCAGTACTTC. The chain combines TRBV15 with TRBJ2-5, with 8 bases matching TRBD1. The V gene's germline CDR1 is LNHNV and CDR2 YYDKDF (reference sequence). J lost 7 bases, V lost 4 bases, and 5 bases had no gene match. CDR3 length: 13 amino acids.

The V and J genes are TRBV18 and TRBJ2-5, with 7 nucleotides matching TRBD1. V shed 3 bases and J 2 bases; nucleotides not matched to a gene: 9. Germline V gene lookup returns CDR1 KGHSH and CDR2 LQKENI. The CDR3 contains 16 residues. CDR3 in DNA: TGTGCCAGCTCACCCCTAATGACAGGGCTGCAAGAGACCCAGTACTTC. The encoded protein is CASSPLMTGLQETQYF.

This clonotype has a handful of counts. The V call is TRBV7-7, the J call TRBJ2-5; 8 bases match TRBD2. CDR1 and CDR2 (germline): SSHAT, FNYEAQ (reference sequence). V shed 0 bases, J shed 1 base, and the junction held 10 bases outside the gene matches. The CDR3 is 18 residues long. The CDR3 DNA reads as TGTGCCAGCAGCTTAGCGCTGGTCGGGGGGGAATTCCAAGAGACCCAGTACTTC. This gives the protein CASSLALVGGEFQETQYF.

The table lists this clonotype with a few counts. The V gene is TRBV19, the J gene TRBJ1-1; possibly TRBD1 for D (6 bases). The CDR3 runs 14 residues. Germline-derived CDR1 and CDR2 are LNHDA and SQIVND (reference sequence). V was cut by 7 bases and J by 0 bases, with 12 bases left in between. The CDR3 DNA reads TGTGCCAGTAACGAGGGGGGGATGAACACTGAAGCTTTCTTT. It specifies CASNEGGMNTEAFF.

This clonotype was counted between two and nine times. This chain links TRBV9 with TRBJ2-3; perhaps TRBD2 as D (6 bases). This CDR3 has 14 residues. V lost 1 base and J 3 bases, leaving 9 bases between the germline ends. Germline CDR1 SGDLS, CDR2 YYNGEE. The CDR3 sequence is CASSVWGETDTQYF. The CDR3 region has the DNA TGTGCCAGCAGCGTATGGGGGGAAACAGATACGCAGTATTTT.

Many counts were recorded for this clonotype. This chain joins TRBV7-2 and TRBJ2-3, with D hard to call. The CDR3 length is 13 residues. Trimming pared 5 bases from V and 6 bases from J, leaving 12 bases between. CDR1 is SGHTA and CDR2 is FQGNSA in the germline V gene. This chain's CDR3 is CASSPGPADTQYF. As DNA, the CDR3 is TGTGCCAGCAGCCCCGGACCGGCTGATACGCAGTATTTT.

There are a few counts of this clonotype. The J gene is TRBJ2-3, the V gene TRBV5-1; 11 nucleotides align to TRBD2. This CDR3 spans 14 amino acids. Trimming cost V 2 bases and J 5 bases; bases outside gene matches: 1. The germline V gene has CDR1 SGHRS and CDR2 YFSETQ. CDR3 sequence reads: CASSFSGGEDTQYF. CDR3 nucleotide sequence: TGCGCCAGCAGCTTTAGCGGGGGGGAAGATACGCAGTATTTT.

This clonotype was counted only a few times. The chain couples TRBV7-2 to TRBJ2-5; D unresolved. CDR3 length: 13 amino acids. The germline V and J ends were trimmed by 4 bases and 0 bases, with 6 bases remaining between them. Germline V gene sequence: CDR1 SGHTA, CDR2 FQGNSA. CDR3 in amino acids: CASSSRNQETQYF. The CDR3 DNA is TGTGCCAGCAGCTCCCGGAACCAAGAGACCCAGTACTTC.

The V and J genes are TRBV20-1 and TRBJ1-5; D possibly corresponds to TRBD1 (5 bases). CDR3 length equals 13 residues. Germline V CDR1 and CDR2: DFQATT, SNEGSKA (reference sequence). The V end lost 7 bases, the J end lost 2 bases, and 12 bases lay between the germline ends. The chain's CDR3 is CSVGEDGNQPQHF. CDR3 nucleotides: TGCAGTGTGGGGGAGGACGGCAATCAGCCCCAGCATTTT.